Listed below are T cell receptor beta chains from one sample, sequenced in a study of beta chain features in type 1 diabetes. Profiling relied on immunoSEQ multiplex PCR, and the TCRdb table lists in-frame clones only, not all of them. The sample lists approximately 150,000 clones, more than 10% occurring once. Input material: central memory CD4+ T cells from blood. The receptors were gathered from a man aged 18 to 35 with type 1 diabetes. CDR3s include the opening cysteine and the closing phenylalanine or tryptophan. The D gene is left open where the match is weak. Not all rows give a size; the values are once, few, many and, for expanded clones, a class.

clone_size d_call j_call v_call cdr3_aa cdr3_nt
few - TRBJ1-3 TRBV30 CAWQADSGNTIYF TGTGCCTGGCAGGCGGACTCTGGAAACACCATATATTTT
- - TRBJ2-5 TRBV7-9 CASSQDEGGLQETQYF TGTGCCAGCAGCCAAGATGAGGGGGGCCTACAAGAGACCCAGTACTTC
few TRBD1 TRBJ1-2 TRBV30 CAWRGQGVYGYTF TGTGCCTGGAGGGGACAGGGGGTCTATGGCTACACCTTC
- - TRBJ1-1 TRBV29-1 CSVLQGLNTEAFF TGCAGCGTCCTACAGGGTCTGAACACTGAAGCTTTCTTT
- - TRBJ2-7 TRBV5-1 CASSFGEKPYEQYF TGCGCCAGCAGCTTCGGAGAGAAACCCTACGAGCAGTACTTC
- TRBD2 TRBJ2-7 TRBV7-2 CASSLALAVSYEQYF TGTGCCAGCAGCTTAGCACTAGCGGTGTCGTACGAGCAGTACTTC
few TRBD2 TRBJ2-1 TRBV7-8 CASTPGTSVNNEQFF TGTGCCAGCACCCCTGGGACTAGCGTTAACAATGAGCAGTTCTTC
- TRBD1 TRBJ1-1 TRBV7-8 CASSWGQGAMNTEAFF TGTGCCAGCAGCTGGGGACAGGGGGCGATGAACACTGAAGCTTTCTTT
few - TRBJ1-4 TRBV29-1 CSVEVTELGKLFF TGCAGCGTTGAGGTCACGGAGCTAGGAAAACTGTTTTTT
- - TRBJ1-3 TRBV6-5 CASKTTGNTIYF TGTGCCAGCAAGACGACTGGAAACACCATATATTTT
many - TRBJ2-7 TRBV9 CASSVDSRAGEQYF TGTGCCAGCAGCGTAGACTCGAGGGCTGGCGAGCAGTACTTC
many TRBD1 TRBJ2-7 TRBV28 CASSSGTGIYEQYF TGTGCCAGCAGTTCGGGGACAGGGATCTACGAGCAGTACTTC
few - TRBJ1-1 TRBV14 CASSPVWGAVTEAFF TGTGCCAGCAGCCCAGTCTGGGGCGCGGTCACTGAAGCTTTCTTT
few - TRBJ1-6 TRBV2 CASSVTSYNSPLHF TGTGCCAGCAGTGTTACCAGCTATAATTCACCCCTCCACTTT
few - TRBJ1-4 TRBV5-1 CASSQTATNEKLFF TGCGCCAGCAGCCAGACAGCAACTAATGAAAAACTGTTTTTT
many - TRBJ2-7 TRBV12-5 CASGALSYEQYF TGTGCTAGTGGGGCACTGTCCTACGAGCAGTACTTC
- TRBD1 TRBJ2-7 TRBV7-2 CASSLALTGVDEQYF TGTGCCAGCAGCTTAGCGCTTACAGGGGTCGACGAGCAGTACTTC
- - TRBJ2-7 TRBV5-1 CASSLLDRGAGEQYF TGCGCCAGCAGCTTGCTGGACAGAGGAGCCGGCGAGCAGTACTTC
few - TRBJ1-4 TRBV10-3 CAIQGQTNEKLFF TGTGCCATCCAGGGCCAGACTAATGAAAAACTGTTTTTT
- TRBD1 TRBJ2-3 TRBV7-7 CASSAGGDTQYF TGTGCCAGCAGCGCAGGGGGAGATACGCAGTATTTT
- TRBD2 TRBJ2-3 TRBV7-3 CASSIRTSGNTDTQYF TGTGCCAGCAGCATCCGGACTAGCGGGAACACAGATACGCAGTATTTT
- - TRBJ2-2 TRBV27 CASSLHGASNTGELFF TGTGCCAGCAGTTTACACGGAGCCTCGAACACCGGGGAGCTGTTTTTT
- TRBD1 TRBJ1-1 TRBV30 CAWSVQEGQGRTEAFF TGTGCCTGGAGTGTACAGGAAGGACAGGGGCGAACTGAAGCTTTCTTT
- TRBD1 TRBJ1-1 TRBV2 CASLWTGKWRLNTEAFF TGTGCCAGCTTGTGGACAGGGAAATGGAGGCTGAACACTGAAGCTTTCTTT
- - TRBJ2-5 TRBV5-1 CASQPTTGRETQYF TGCGCCAGCCAACCAACGACAGGCCGGGAGACCCAGTACTTC
few - TRBJ1-5 TRBV28 CASSLTADQPQHF TGTGCCAGCAGTTTGACAGCAGATCAGCCCCAGCATTTT
- - TRBJ1-1 TRBV29-1 CSGLPNNDAEAFF TGCAGCGGTTTACCAAATAACGACGCTGAAGCTTTCTTT
many - TRBJ1-2 TRBV23-1 CASSQSPQGPKIYGYTF TGCGCCAGCAGTCAATCCCCACAGGGCCCAAAGATCTATGGCTACACCTTC
few - TRBJ2-4 TRBV7-2 CASSLQSPNIQYF TGTGCCAGCAGCTTACAATCGCCGAACATTCAGTACTTC
- - TRBJ2-1 TRBV28 CASSPPSNEQFF TGTGCCAGCAGTCCCCCGTCCAATGAGCAGTTCTTC
few - TRBJ1-2 TRBV5-4 CASSDPVGAAGYTF TGTGCCAGCAGCGATCCAGTGGGGGCAGCTGGCTACACCTTC
many - TRBJ2-7 TRBV2 CASSDGYEQYF TGTGCCAGCAGTGACGGGTACGAGCAGTACTTC
- - TRBJ2-7 TRBV2 CASSDQYSTDEQYF TGTGCCAGCAGTGATCAGTACTCCACGGACGAGCAGTACTTC